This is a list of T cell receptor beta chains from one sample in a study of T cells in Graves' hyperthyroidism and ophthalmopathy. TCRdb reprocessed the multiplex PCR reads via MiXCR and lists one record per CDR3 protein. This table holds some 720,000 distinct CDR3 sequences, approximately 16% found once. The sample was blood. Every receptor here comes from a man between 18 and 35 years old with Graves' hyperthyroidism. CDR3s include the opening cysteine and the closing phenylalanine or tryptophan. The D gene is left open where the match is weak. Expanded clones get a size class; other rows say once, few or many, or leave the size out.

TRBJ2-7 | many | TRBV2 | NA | TGTGCCAGCAGTGCGACTGCGGGGAGAATCGAGCAGTACTTC | CASSATAGRIEQYF
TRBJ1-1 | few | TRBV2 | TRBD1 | TGTGCCAGCAGTGATAACTTGGACAGGGAGCAAAGCAGGAACACTGAAGCTTTCTTT | CASSDNLDREQSRNTEAFF
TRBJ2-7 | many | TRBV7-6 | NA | TGTGCCAGCAGCTTCGAGAGCAGGGACTACGAGCAGTACTTC | CASSFESRDYEQYF
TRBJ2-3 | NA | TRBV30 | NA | TGTGCCTGGAGTAGTAGGGACAGCACAGATACGCAGTATTTT | CAWSSRDSTDTQYF
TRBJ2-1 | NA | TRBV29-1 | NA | TGCAGCGTTGTAACCCTAAGGGCGAATGAGCAGTTCTTC | CSVVTLRANEQFF
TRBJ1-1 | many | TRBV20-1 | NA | TGCAGTGCTAGAGATGCCCGGAGGGACACTGAAGCTTTCTTT | CSARDARRDTEAFF
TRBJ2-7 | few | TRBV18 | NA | TGTGCCAGCTCACCGGGCAATCTGGGCGAGCAGTACTTC | CASSPGNLGEQYF
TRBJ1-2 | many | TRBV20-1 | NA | TGCAGTGCTCCGTACGGGGAAGCTAACTATGGCTACACCTTC | CSAPYGEANYGYTF
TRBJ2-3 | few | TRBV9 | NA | TGTGCCAGCAGCGTAGAGGGTATCACAGATACGCAGTATTTT | CASSVEGITDTQYF
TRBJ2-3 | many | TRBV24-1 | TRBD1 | TGTGCCACCAGTGATTTCAGGGGGTTTGGCGGCACAGATACGCAGTATTTT | CATSDFRGFGGTDTQYF
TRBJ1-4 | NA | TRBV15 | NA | TGTGCCACTAACGGGTTTTCTGGAGAAAAACTGTTTTTT | CATNGFSGEKLFF
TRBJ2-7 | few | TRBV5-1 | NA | TGCGCCAGCAGGGGGGCTGGCTACGAGCAGTACTTC | CASRGAGYEQYF
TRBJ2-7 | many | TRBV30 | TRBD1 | TGTGCCTGGAGTGTACAAGGGGGCAGGTACGAGCAGTACTTC | CAWSVQGGRYEQYF
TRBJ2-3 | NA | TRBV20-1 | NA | TGCAGTGGAACTAGATCTAGCACAGATACGCAGTATTTT | CSGTRSSTDTQYF
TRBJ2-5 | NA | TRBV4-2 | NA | TGTGCCAGCAGCCAAGATGGGGGGCGAGAGACCCAGTACTTC | CASSQDGGRETQYF
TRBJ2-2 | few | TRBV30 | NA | TGTGCCTGGAGTGTCGGAGGGATTAAAACCGGGGAGCTGTTTTTT | CAWSVGGIKTGELFF
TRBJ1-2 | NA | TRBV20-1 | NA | TGCAGTGCTAGACCAGGGACTACTACGCACTATGGCTACACCTTC | CSARPGTTTHYGYTF
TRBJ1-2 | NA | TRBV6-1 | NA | TGTGCCAGCAGTCCCCGGGGGAGCAGTGGCTACACCTTC | CASSPRGSSGYTF
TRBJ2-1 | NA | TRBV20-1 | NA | TGCAGTGCTAGAGATCTCAGCGGACTAAGCTCCTACAATGAGCAGTTCTTC | CSARDLSGLSSYNEQFF
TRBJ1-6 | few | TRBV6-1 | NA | TGTGCCAGCAGTGAAGAGTTGGGGGGAGGGTACTCACCCCTCCACTTT | CASSEELGGGYSPLHF
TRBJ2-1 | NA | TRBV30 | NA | TGTGCCTGGAGCAGGGCATCCTACAATGAGCAGTTCTTC | CAWSRASYNEQFF
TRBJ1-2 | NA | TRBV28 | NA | TGTGCCAGCAGTTTATTGGCAGGGGTCTATGGCTACACCTTC | CASSLLAGVYGYTF
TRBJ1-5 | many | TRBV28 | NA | TGTGCCAGCAGTTGGGGGCTGGTCAATCAGCCCCAGCATTTT | CASSWGLVNQPQHF
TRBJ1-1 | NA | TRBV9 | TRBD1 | TGTGCCAGCAGCCAGAGGGACAGGGGGCAGGGGAACACTGAAGCTTTCTTT | CASSQRDRGQGNTEAFF
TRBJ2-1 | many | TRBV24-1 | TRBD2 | TGTGCCACCAGTGAATTTCTAGCGGGTGGTTACAATGAGCAGTTCTTC | CATSEFLAGGYNEQFF
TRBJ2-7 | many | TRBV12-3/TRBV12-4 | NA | TGTGCCAGCAGTCGGGACTTAGGACGACCAGGTCCCTACGAGCAGTACTTC | CASSRDLGRPGPYEQYF
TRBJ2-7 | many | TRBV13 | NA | TGTGCCAGCAGCCGGACGGCGGTAGTGAGAATTAACGAGCAGTACTTC | CASSRTAVVRINEQYF
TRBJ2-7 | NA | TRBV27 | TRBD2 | TGTGCCAGCAAAGTTTCTAGCGGCTCCTACGAGCAGTACTTC | CASKVSSGSYEQYF
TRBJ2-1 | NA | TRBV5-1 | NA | TGCGCCAGCAGCGGTCGAACTAACAATGAGCAGTTCTTC | CASSGRTNNEQFF
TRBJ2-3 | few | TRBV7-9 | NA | TGTGCCAGCAGGCGGGACGGCGCGGGTACGCAGTATTTT | CASRRDGAGTQYF
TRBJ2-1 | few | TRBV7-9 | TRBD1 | TGTGCCAGCAGCCGCGACAGGGACCCACCATGGGAGCAGTTCTTC | CASSRDRDPPWEQFF
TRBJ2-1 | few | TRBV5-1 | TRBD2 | TGCGCCAGCAGCTCCCTTTCTCCTAGCGGGAGGTACAATGAGCAGTTCTTC | CASSSLSPSGRYNEQFF
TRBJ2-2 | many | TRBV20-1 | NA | TGCAGTGCTCCTAAGGCTAGCGCCGGGGAGCTGTTTTTT | CSAPKASAGELFF
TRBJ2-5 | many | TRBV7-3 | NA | TGTGCCAGCAGCCTAGATCTGTCGGAGACCCAGTACTTC | CASSLDLSETQYF
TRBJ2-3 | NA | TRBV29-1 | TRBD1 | TGCAGCGTTGCCAGGGGGCGCACAGATACGCAGTATTTT | CSVARGRTDTQYF
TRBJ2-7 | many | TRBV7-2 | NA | TGTGCCAGCAGCTTATACCCCGGCGAGCAGTACTTC | CASSLYPGEQYF
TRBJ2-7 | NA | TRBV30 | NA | TGTGCCTGGAGTGTGGGGCGGTACGAGCAGTACTTC | CAWSVGRYEQYF
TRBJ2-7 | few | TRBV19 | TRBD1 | TGTGCCAGTAGTATAACGGCACAGGGGGCCCTCGAGCAGTACTTC | CASSITAQGALEQYF
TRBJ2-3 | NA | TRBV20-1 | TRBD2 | TGCAGTGCTAGACCCTCGACAGCGGGAGGGTCCACAGATACGCAGTATTTT | CSARPSTAGGSTDTQYF
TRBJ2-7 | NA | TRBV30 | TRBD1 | TGTGCCTGGAGTCCGGGACAGGAGCAGTACTTC | CAWSPGQEQYF